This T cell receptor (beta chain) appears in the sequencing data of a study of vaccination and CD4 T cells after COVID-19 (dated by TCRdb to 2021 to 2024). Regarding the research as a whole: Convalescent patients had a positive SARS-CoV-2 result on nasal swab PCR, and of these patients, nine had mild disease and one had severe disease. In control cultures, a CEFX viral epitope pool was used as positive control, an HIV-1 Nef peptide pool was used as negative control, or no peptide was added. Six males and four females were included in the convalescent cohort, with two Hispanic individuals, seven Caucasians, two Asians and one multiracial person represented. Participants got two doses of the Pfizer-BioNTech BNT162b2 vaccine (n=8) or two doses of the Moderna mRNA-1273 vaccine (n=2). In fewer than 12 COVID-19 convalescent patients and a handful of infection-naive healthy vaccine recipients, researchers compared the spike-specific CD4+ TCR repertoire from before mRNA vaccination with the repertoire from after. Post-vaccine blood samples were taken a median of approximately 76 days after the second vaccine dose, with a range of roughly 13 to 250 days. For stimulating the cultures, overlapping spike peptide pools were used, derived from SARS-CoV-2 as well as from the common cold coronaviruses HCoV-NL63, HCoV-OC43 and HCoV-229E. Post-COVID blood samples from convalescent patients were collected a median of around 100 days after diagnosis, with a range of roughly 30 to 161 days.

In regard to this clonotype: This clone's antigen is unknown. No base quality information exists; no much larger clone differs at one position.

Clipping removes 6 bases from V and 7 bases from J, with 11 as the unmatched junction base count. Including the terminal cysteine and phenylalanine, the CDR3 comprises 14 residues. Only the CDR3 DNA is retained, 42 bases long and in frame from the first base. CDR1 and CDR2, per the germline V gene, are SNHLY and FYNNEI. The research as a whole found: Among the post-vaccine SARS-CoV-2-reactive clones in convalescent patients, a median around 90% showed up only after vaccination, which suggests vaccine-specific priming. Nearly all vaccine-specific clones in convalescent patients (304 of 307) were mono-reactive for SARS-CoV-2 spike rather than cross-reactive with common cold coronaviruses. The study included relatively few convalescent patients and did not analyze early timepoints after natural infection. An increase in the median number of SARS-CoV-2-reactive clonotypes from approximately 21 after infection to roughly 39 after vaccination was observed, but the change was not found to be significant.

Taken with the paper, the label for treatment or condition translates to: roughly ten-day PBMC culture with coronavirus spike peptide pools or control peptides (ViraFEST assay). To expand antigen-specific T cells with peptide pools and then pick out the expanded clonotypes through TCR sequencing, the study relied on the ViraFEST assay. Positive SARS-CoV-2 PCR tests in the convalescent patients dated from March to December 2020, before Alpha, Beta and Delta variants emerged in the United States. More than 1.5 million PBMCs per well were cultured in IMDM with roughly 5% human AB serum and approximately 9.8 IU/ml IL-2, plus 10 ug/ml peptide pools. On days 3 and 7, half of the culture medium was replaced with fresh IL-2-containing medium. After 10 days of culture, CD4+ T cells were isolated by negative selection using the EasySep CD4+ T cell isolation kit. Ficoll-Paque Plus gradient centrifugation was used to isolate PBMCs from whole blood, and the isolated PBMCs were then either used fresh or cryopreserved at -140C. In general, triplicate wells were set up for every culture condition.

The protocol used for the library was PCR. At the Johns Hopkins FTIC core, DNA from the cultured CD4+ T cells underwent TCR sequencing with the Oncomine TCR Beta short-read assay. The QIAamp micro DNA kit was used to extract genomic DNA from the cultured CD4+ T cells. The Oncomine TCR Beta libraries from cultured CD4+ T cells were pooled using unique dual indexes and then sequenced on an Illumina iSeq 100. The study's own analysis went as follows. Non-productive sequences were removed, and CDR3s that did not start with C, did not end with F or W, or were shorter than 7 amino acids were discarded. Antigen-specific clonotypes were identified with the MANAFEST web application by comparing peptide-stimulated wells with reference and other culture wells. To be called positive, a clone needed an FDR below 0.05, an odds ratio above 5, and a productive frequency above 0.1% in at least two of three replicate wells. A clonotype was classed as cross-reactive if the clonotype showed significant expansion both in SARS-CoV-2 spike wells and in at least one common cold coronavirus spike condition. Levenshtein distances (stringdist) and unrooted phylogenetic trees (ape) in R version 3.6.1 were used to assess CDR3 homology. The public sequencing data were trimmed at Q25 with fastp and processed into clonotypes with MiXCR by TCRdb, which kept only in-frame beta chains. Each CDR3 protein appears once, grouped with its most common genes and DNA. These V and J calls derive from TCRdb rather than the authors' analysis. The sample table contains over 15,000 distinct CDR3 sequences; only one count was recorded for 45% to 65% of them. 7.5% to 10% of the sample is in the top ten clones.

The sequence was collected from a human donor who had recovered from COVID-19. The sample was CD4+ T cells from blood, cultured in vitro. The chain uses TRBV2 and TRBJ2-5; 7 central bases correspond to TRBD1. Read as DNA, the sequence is TGTGCCAGCAGGGCCGGGACAGATGCTTGGACCCAGTACTTC. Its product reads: CASRAGTDAWTQYF. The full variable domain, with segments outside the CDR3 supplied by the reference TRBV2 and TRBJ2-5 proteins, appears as EPEVTQTPSHQVTQMGQEVILRCVPISNHLYFYWYRQILGQKVEFLVSFYNNEISEKSEIFDDQFSVERPDGSNFTLKIRSTKLEDSAMYFCASRAGTDAWTQYFGPGTRLLVL.